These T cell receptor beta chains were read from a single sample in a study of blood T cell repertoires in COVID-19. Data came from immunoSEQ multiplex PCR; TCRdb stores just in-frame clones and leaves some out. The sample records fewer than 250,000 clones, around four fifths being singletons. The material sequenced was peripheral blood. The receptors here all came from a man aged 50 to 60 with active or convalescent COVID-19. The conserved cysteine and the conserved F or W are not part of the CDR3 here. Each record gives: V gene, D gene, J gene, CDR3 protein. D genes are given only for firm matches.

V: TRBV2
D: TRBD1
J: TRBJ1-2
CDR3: ASSGQGSYYGYT

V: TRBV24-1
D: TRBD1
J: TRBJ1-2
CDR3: ATSASDRGSSGYT

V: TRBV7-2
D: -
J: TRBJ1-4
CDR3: AGSLAGSGEKLF

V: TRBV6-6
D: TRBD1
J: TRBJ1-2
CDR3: ASSRDRNRDGYT

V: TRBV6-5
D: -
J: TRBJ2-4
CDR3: ASSSYRLAKNIQY

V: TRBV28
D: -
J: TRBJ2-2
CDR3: ASSLSTGSFGGELF

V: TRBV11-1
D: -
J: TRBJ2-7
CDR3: ASSLARGSYEQY

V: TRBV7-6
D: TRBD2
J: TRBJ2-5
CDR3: ASSLVRPGLAGGPRETQY

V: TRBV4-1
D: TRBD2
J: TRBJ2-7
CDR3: ASSQGPAGGSYEQY

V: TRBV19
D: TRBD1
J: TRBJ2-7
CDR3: ASSTPGQVTYEQY

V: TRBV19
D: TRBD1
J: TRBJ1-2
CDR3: ASSSRDRGAYGYT

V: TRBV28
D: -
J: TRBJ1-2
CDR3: ASSSPTPDYGYT

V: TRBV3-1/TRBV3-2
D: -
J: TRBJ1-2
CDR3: ASSPGDRYYGYT

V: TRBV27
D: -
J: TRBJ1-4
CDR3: ASSLGSGGEKLF

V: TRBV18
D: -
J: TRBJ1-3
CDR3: ASSPRRDSGNTIY

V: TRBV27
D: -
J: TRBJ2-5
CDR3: ATRGPGAAETQY

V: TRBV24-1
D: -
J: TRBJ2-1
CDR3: ATSNTDEQF

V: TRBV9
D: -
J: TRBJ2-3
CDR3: ASSGAGTDTQY

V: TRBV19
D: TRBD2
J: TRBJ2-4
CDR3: ASSMRGGQFKNIQY

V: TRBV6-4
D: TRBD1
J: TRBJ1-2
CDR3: ASSDPDKDRGSPNYGYT

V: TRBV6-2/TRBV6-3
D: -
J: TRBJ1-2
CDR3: ASSLAQGLDYGYT

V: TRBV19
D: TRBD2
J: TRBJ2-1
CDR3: ASSIPSSGRTYNEQF

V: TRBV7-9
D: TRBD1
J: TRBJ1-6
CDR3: ASSLAGRGRSPLH

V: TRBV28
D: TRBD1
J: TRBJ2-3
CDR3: ASMKRTGYTDTQY

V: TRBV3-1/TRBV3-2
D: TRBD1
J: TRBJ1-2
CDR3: ASSPLPGGNYGYT

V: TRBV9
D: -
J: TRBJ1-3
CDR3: ASSAQENTIY

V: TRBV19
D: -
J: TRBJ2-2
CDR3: ATAEGAVTGELF

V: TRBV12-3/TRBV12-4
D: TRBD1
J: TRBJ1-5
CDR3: ASSRTGLGPQH

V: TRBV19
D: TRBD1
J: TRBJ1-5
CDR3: ASSPGTGTGFYWYQPQH

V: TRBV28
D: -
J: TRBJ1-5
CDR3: ASSLVQGLRVNQPQH

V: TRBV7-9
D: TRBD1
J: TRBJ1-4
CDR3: ASSLEGDRGLVVF

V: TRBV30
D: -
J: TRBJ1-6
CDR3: AWSVRGWYNSPLH

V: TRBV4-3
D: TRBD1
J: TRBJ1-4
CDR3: ASSQNGQGGTEKLF

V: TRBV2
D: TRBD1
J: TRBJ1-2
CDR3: ASRGEGQVSDGYT

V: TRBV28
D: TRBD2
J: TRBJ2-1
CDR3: ASSSGTSGIAAYNEQF

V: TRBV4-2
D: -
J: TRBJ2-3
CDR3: ASSQEPLAQTGTDTQY

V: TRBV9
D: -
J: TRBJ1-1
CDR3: ASSVSGRLNTEAF

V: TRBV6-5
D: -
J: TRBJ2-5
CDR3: ASSPYAQETQY

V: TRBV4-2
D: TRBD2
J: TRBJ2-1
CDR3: ASSQEGTSGHNEQF

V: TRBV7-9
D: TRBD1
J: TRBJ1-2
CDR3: ASSETGEEYGYT

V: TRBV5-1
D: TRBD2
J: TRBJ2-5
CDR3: ASSLGLAGRETQY

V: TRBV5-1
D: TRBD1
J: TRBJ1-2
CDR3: ASSFGTGIGYT